The T cell receptor beta chain described here comes from a study of OX40 agonist ivuxolimab in advanced cancers. Study-wide findings and caveats: The CD4+ and CD8+ T cells in the blood had expanded clonally by week 6 at 0.1 to 3.0 mg/kg.

This clone was counted a few times. Its antigen is as yet unknown. The repertoire was sequenced with immunoSEQ multiplex PCR; TCRdb's copy has only in-frame clones and lacks some. Of some 8,900 clones in the sample, 60% to 80% were seen once. Per the germline V gene, CDR1 is MDHEN and CDR2 is SYDVKM. The V and J ends lost 5 bases and 4 bases respectively, with 17 bases between them. The CDR3 has 16 residues. This TCR came from an adult with an advanced solid tumor such as melanoma, head and neck, liver or kidney cancer. The chain combines TRBV28 with TRBJ1-4; D not certain. The sample in question was CD4+ or CD8+ T cells sorted from blood, obtained in a trial of the OX40 agonist ivuxolimab. CDR3 sequence: CASSPQEPDLNEKLFF. The CDR3 DNA sequence: TGTGCCAGCAGTCCACAAGAGCCGGACCTTAATGAAAAACTGTTTTTT.